This TCR beta chain comes out of a study of blood T cell repertoires in COVID-19. Study-wide context: The United States, Italy and Spain provided the acute and convalescent COVID-19 samples. Sample material is recorded as cDNA or gDNA derived from T cells, B-cell-depleted T cells, or PBMCs.

Authors' methods: Quantification of nucleated cells was approximated via reference gene primer amplification. The data were produced by immunoSEQ multiplex PCR, yet TCRdb's version contains in-frame clones alone and is incomplete. V, J and clone size derive from that table, while D and trimming were established from the DNA sequence. Among tens of thousands of clones, approximately 79% were seen once, and the ten largest hold 5.4%. The CDR3 has 12 residues. CDR1 SGDLS and CDR2 YYNGEE come from the germline V gene. Trimming cost V 0 bases and J 10 bases, with 5 bases left between them. The source of this sequence is an elderly woman with active or convalescent COVID-19. This sequence joins TRBV9 and TRBJ1-6; D is ambiguous. Source material: peripheral blood. The CDR3, as DNA: TGTGCCAGCAGCGTAGCTGGCTCACCCCTCCACTTT. Translation gives CASSVAGSPLHF.